Reported below is one T cell receptor beta chain. Some clones are missing from TCRdb's copy, which holds only in-frame ones; the method was immunoSEQ multiplex PCR. This sample carries 310,000 or so clones, 85% to 90% of them seen once, and the ten largest clones take about 10%. These data come from a study of blood T cell repertoires in COVID-19. Trimming left V 3 bases short and J 5 bases short, with 18 bases between. CDR1 is KGHDR and CDR2 is SFDVKD in the germline V gene. This CDR3 region has 16 residues. The receptor's source is a woman aged 18-29 years who had recovered from COVID-19. This chain connects TRBV24-1 to TRBJ1-1; tentative D call: TRBD1 (6 bases). Sequencing was done on a sample of PBMCs or T cells enriched from blood (not recorded which). CDR3 loop: CATSDGTRGSWTEAFF. DNA for the CDR3: TGTGCCACCAGTGATGGTACCAGGGGAAGCTGGACTGAAGCTTTCTTT.